What follows are 2 T cell receptor beta chains derived from one specimen sequenced in a study of T cells in Graves' hyperthyroidism and ophthalmopathy. Template material for amplifying TCR beta CDR3 regions consisted of RNA transcripts. TCR CDR3 underwent first-round RT-PCR with the HTBI primer set. TCRdb used MiXCR to reprocess the multiplex PCR reads, holding one entry per CDR3 protein. The sample includes 300,000 to 450,000 distinct CDR3 sequences, 15% seen only once; the top ten take 30% to 35%. What was sequenced was blood. The receptors were sampled from a woman between 25 and 40 years old with Graves' hyperthyroidism.

This clonotype has just a few counts. The V and J genes are TRBV12-3 or TRBV12-4 and TRBJ2-3; perhaps TRBD2 as D (6 bases). V was cut by 7 bases and J by 1 base, with 15 bases left in between. The CDR3 sequence is 15 residues long. The CDR3 loop reads CASTLGVAGTDTQYF. The DNA of the CDR3 is TGTGCCAGCACCCTAGGGGTAGCGGGCACAGATACGCAGTATTTT.

V is TRBV12-3 or TRBV12-4 and J is TRBJ2-4; 9 bases map to TRBD1. This CDR3 is 16 amino acids long. The V segment lost 1 base and the J segment 9 bases; nucleotides outside the gene matches: 10. The DNA of the CDR3 is TGTGCCAGCAGTTTAGGGGACAGGGTCCCTGTCAGCATTCAGTACTTC. The encoded protein is CASSLGDRVPVSIQYF.